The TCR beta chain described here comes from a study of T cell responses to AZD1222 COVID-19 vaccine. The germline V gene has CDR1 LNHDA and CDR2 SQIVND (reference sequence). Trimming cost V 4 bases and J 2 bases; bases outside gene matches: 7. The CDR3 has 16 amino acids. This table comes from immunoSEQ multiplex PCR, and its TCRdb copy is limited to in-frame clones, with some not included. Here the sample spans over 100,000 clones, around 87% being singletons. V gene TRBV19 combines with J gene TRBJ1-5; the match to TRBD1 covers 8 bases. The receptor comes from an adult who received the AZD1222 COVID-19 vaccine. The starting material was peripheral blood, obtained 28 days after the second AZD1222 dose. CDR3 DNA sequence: TGTGCCAGTAGTACGGGACAGGTCGGCGGCAATCAGCCCCAGCATTTT. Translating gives CASSTGQVGGNQPQHF. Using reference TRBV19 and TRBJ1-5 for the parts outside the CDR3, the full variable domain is DGGITQSPKYLFRKEGQNVTLSCEQNLNHDAMYWYRQDPGQGLRLIYYSQIVNDFQKGDIAEGYSVSREKKESFPLTVTSAQKNPTAFYLCASSTGQVGGNQPQHFGDGTRLSIL.